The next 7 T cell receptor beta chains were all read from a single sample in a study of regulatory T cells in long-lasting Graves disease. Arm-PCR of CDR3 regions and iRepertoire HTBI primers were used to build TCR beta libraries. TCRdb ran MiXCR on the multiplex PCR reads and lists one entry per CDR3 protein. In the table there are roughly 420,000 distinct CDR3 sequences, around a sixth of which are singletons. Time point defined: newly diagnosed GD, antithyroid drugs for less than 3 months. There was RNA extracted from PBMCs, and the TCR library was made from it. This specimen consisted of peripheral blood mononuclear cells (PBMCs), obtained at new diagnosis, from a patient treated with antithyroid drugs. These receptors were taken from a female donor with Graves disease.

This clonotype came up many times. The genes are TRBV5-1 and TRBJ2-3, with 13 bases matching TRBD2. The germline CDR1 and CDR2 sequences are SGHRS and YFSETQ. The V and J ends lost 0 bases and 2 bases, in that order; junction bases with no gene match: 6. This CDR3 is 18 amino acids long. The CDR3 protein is CASSLGPGLAGLTDTQYF. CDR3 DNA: TGCGCCAGCAGCTTGGGTCCGGGACTAGCGGGACTCACAGATACGCAGTATTTT.

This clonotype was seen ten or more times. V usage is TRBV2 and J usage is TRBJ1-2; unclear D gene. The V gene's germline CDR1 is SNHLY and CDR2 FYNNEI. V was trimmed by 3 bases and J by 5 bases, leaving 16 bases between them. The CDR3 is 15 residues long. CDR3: CASSEGGWYIYGYTF. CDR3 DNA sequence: TGTGCCAGCAGTGAGGGCGGGTGGTACATATATGGCTACACCTTC.

CDR3 nucleotide sequence: TGTGCCAGCAGTTCGGCTAGCGGGAACATCTACGAGCAGTACTTC. It yields the protein CASSSASGNIYEQYF. The J gene is TRBJ2-7, the V gene TRBV28; 9 bases fit TRBD2. Trimming took 4 bases from V and 3 from J; bases not matched to a gene: 7. The length of the CDR3 is 15 residues. The germline V gene has CDR1 MDHEN and CDR2 SYDVKM.

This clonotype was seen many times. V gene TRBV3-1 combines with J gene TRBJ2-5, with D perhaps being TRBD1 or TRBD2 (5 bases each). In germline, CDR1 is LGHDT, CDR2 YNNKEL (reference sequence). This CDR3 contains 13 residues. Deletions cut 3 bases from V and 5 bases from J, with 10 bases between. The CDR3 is CASSHTWGETQYF. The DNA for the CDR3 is TGTGCCAGCAGCCATACGTGGGGGGAGACCCAGTACTTC.

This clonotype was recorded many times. The CDR3 DNA follows: TGTGCCAGCAGTTTCAAAGATAATGAAAAACTGTTTTTT. It yields the protein CASSFKDNEKLFF. The V call is TRBV12-3 or TRBV12-4, the J call TRBJ1-4; D remains unclear. CDR3 length equals 13 residues. With 3 bases removed from V and 4 bases from J, the gap between germline ends came to 6 bases.

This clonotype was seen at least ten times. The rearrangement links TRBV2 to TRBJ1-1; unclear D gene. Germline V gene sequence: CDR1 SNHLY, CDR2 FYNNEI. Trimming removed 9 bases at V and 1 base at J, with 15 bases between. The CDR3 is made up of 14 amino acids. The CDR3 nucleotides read TGTGCCAGTGTTGGGCCAGGATGGAACACTGAAGCTTTCTTT. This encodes CASVGPGWNTEAFF.

The CDR3 bases are TGCAGCGTTGAAGGGCTGTCGGGTTATGGCTACACCTTC. Protein: CSVEGLSGYGYTF. V usage is TRBV29-1 and J usage is TRBJ1-2; D ambiguous. Trimming left V 1 base short and J 5 bases short, with 11 bases between. This CDR3 is 13 amino acids long. CDR1 is SQVTM and CDR2 is ANQGSEA in the germline V gene. Based on the CDR3 plus reference TRBV29-1 and TRBJ1-2, the full variable domain is SAVISQKPSRDICQRGTSLTIQCQVDSQVTMMFWYRQQPGQSLTLIATANQGSEATYESGFVIDKFPISRPNLTFSTLTVSNMSPEDSSIYLCSVEGLSGYGYTFGSGTRLTVV.